These 23 T cell receptor beta chains originate from one sample sequenced in a study of prognosis after radiotherapy for stage I lung cancer (dated by TCRdb to the early 2020s). Sequencing was carried out with an Illumina HiSeq 3000. The TCR beta CDR3 region was amplified from genomic DNA by two rounds of multiplex PCR. In the first PCR round, primers specific to each TRBV and TRBJ gene were used, and the primer sequences were filed in Chinese patent CN105087789A. TCRdb reprocessed the public reads (quality trimming at Q25 with fastp, clone calling with MiXCR) and kept in-frame beta chains. CDR3 protein sequences are deduplicated, and each keeps its most common genes and DNA. A total of roughly 23,000 distinct CDR3 sequences appear in this sample, roughly 43% of them only once. Of the sample, 25% to 35% is held by the ten largest clones. The source was PBMCs, collected before or after stereotactic body radiation therapy (not recorded which). The receptors were sampled from a donor aged 50 or older with non-small cell lung cancer.

This clonotype was detected ten times or more. This chain links TRBV7-2 with TRBJ2-3; 9 nucleotides align to TRBD1. The ends lost 1 base at V and 3 bases at J; junction bases unmatched: 2. The CDR3 sequence is 15 residues long. Looked up from germline, CDR1 is SGHTA and CDR2 is FQGNSA. CDR3 amino acids: CASSLGGQGTDTQYF. In DNA, the CDR3 is TGTGCCAGCAGCTTAGGTGGACAGGGGACAGATACGCAGTATTTT.

This clonotype was detected a few times. The chain has TRBV6-1 and TRBJ2-1, with 12 bases lining up with TRBD2. V shed 6 bases, J shed 8 bases, and the junction held 11 bases outside the gene matches. Germline-derived CDR1 and CDR2 are MNHNS and SASEGT. This CDR3 is built from 16 residues. The CDR3: CASRRPLAGGLDEQFF. In DNA, the CDR3 is TGTGCCAGCAGACGACCTCTAGCGGGAGGGCTAGATGAGCAGTTCTTC.

The chain joins TRBV29-1 to TRBJ1-3; D is ambiguous. In germline, CDR1 is SQVTM, CDR2 ANQGSEA. CDR3 size: 12 residues. The V and J ends lost 3 bases and 0 bases respectively, with 3 bases between them. CDR3 loop: CSVDTSGNTIYF. CDR3 sequence (DNA): TGCAGCGTTGACACCTCTGGAAACACCATATATTTT.

The gene calls are TRBV18 and TRBJ1-1, with a weak D call TRBD1 (6 bases). The V end lost 8 bases, the J end lost 5 bases, and 9 bases lay between the germline ends. CDR1 KGHSH and CDR2 LQKENI come from the germline V gene. The CDR3 consists of 11 residues. The CDR3 DNA is TGTGCCAGCCACAGGGTTACTGAAGCTTTCTTT. This translates into CASHRVTEAFF.

Concerning this clonotype: A far more abundant clone sits one base away, making this likely a read error. The gene calls are TRBV6-1 and TRBJ1-2, with 9 bases matching TRBD1. The CDR3 runs 13 residues. Germline V gives CDR1 MNHNS, CDR2 SASEGT. Here the CDR3 reads CEGTGPCVHGYTF. CDR3 nucleotides: TGTGAAGGGACAGGGCCTTGTGTTCATGGCTACACCTTC.

This clonotype occurred many times. The chain couples TRBV3-1 to TRBJ1-1; TRBD1 might be the D (5 bases). This CDR3 spans 12 amino acids. Trimming took off 1 base at V and 11 bases at J, with 11 bases between the two ends. Germline V CDR1 and CDR2: LGHDT, YNNKEL (reference sequence). The CDR3 reads CASSQVGQGAFF. The CDR3 DNA is TGTGCCAGCAGCCAAGTTGGGCAGGGCGCTTTCTTT.

This clonotype was recorded once. V gene TRBV24-1 combines with J gene TRBJ1-4, with D tentatively TRBD1 (5 bases). The CDR3 covers 14 residues. V lost 4 bases to trimming and J lost 7 bases, with 12 bases between them. CDR1 is KGHDR and CDR2 is SFDVKD in the germline V gene. The CDR3 DNA reads as TGTGCCACCAGTGACGAGGGGCCGGTTGAAAAACTGTTTTTT. Translated: CATSDEGPVEKLFF.

V is TRBV12-3 or TRBV12-4 and J is TRBJ2-5; D gene uncertain. This CDR3 spans 14 amino acids. Trimming shortened V by 3 bases and J by 5 bases, and 13 bases separated the two germline ends. CDR3 sequence: CASSFSLGRETQYF. The DNA of the CDR3 is TGTGCCAGCAGTTTCTCCTTAGGACGGGAGACCCAGTACTTC.

Comment on this clonotype: Sequence at one end of the junction differs from germline and may be a read error. In DNA form, the CDR3 reads TGTGCCAGCAGTTATAGGGACGAGGATCCACCCCTCAACTTT. Amino acids: CASSYRDEDPPLNF. The chain has TRBV6-9 and TRBJ1-6, with a tentative D call TRBD1 (5 bases). The germline CDR1 and CDR2 sequences are MNHGY and SVAAGI. This CDR3 is built from 14 residues.

This clonotype was detected ten times or more. The chain couples TRBV5-1 to TRBJ2-7; D possibly corresponds to TRBD1 (6 bases). This CDR3 is built from 15 residues. Germline CDR1 SGHRS, CDR2 YFSETQ. The V end was cut by 4 bases, the J end by 6 bases, with 20 bases between. This CDR3 is CASSPTFNRASEQYF. CDR3 DNA: TGCGCCAGCAGCCCGACCTTTAACAGGGCTAGCGAGCAGTACTTC. The full variable domain, its missing parts supplied by reference TRBV5-1 and TRBJ2-7, is KAGVTQTPRYLIKTRGQQVTLSCSPISGHRSVSWYQQTPGQGLQFLFEYFSETQRNKGNFPGRFSGRQFSNSRSEMNVSTLELGDSALYLCASSPTFNRASEQYFGPGTRLTVT.

The chain combines TRBV28 with TRBJ2-1, with D possibly matching TRBD2 (6 bases). V was clipped by 2 bases and J by 4 bases, with 12 bases between them. The germline V gene encodes CDR1 MDHEN and CDR2 SYDVKM. The CDR3 consists of 15 residues. CDR3 coding DNA: TGTGCCAGCAGTTTAGGCGGGGACCCATACAATGAGCAGTTCTTC. Encoded protein: CASSLGGDPYNEQFF.

Worth noting for this clonotype: A much larger clonotype is one base distant, so this may be a read error. V and J are TRBV11-3 and TRBJ2-7, with D maybe TRBD2 (5 bases). Germline CDR1 reads SGHNT; CDR2 reads YENEEA. The CDR3 is made up of 14 amino acids. V was clipped by 5 bases and J by 0 bases, with 11 bases between them. For the CDR3, the DNA is TGTGCCAGCAGCCTGCCGGGATCCTCCTACGAGCAGTACTTC. Residues: CASSLPGSSYEQYF.

On this clonotype itself: Sequence at one end of the junction differs from germline and may be a read error. The rearrangement joins TRBV28 to TRBJ2-7, with D unresolved. Germline CDR1 is MDHEN and CDR2 is SYDVKM. The CDR3 consists of 12 residues. This CDR3 is CASSSYHYEQYF. The CDR3 nucleotides read TGTGCAAGCAGTTCCTACCACTACGAGCAGTACTTC.

This clonotype has at least ten counts. The chain joins TRBV20-1 to TRBJ2-7, with D perhaps assigned TRBD1 or TRBD2 (6 bases each). Trimming pared 4 bases from V and 3 bases from J, leaving 19 bases between. Germline-derived CDR1 and CDR2 are DFQATT and SNEGSKA (reference sequence). The CDR3 spans 15 residues. CDR3 sequence: CSANPGSRGGYEQYF. The CDR3 DNA reads as TGCAGTGCTAACCCCGGGTCCAGGGGAGGCTACGAGCAGTACTTC.

To note about this clonotype: A single base is all that separates this from a far larger clone, so a read error is likely. The chain joins TRBV6-1 to TRBJ2-2, with TRBD2 matching over 7 bases. The CDR3 totals 16 residues. Germline V gene sequence: CDR1 MNHNS, CDR2 SASEGT. The CDR3 DNA follows: TGTGCCAGCAGTGAACGGGCGGGGGTGCTAGCCGGGGATCTGTTTTTT. This gives the protein CASSERAGVLAGDLFF.

This clonotype occurred many times. The chain links TRBV10-3 to TRBJ2-7, with 11 positions matching TRBD2. The junction had 3 bases not matched to a gene; V was cut back by 5 bases and J by 0 bases. Germline lookup yields CDR1 ENHRY and CDR2 SYGVKD. The CDR3 runs 15 residues. CDR3 nucleotides: TGTGCCATCAGTACGACTAGCGGGGTCTCCTACGAGCAGTACTTC. It codes for CAISTTSGVSYEQYF.

The chain combines TRBV19 with TRBJ2-1, with D unresolved. Germline CDR1 and CDR2: LNHDA and SQIVND (reference sequence). The CDR3 spans 16 residues. V shed 7 bases and J shed 2 bases, with 18 bases lying between them. In DNA, the CDR3 is TGTGCCAGTATTAGGAGCCGGATCTGGCCCTACAATGAGCAGTTCTTC. It translates to CASIRSRIWPYNEQFF.

This clonotype occurred many times. The V gene is TRBV14, the J gene TRBJ2-3; D tentatively reads TRBD1 or TRBD2 (5 bases each). Looked up from germline, CDR1 is SGHDN and CDR2 is FVKESK. Trimming left V 1 base short and J 3 bases short, with 11 bases between. This CDR3 contains 15 residues. In nucleotides, the CDR3 is TGTGCCAGCAGCCAAGGGGTCGGGGCAACAGATACGCAGTATTTT. It specifies CASSQGVGATDTQYF.

The V gene is TRBV12-3 or TRBV12-4, the J gene TRBJ2-1, with TRBD2 identical over 12 bases. This CDR3 is 14 amino acids long. J gave up 5 bases and V 8 bases, and 4 bases lay outside the gene matches. CDR3 bases: TGTGCCAGCTTTACTAGCGGGAGGAACAATGAGCAGTTCTTC. Protein: CASFTSGRNNEQFF.

Concerning this clonotype itself: This probably arose from a read error, given a far larger clone one base away. The V call is TRBV7-2, the J call TRBJ2-1, with D possibly matching TRBD1 (5 bases). Germline CDR1 SGHTA, CDR2 FQGNSA. The CDR3 runs to 16 residues. The V end lost 5 bases, the J end lost 5 bases, and 19 bases lay between the germline ends. This chain's CDR3 is CASSPRWGKFDNEQFF. For the CDR3, the DNA is TGTGCCAGCAGCCCCCGGTGGGGCAAGTTTGACAATGAGCAGTTCTTC.

The chain links TRBV19 to TRBJ1-6; perhaps TRBD1 as D (6 bases). V gave up 6 bases and J gave up 9 bases, with 15 bases separating them. Germline V CDR1 and CDR2: LNHDA, SQIVND (reference sequence). The CDR3 consists of 14 residues. CDR3 loop: CASRSGTTFSPLHF. DNA of the CDR3: TGTGCCAGTAGGAGCGGGACAACATTTTCACCCCTCCACTTT.

V is TRBV6-1 and J is TRBJ2-7; perhaps TRBD2 as D (5 bases). The CDR3 covers 12 residues. Germline CDR1 MNHNS, CDR2 SASEGT. V was cut by 6 bases and J by 11 bases, with 17 bases left in between. Written as DNA, the CDR3 is TGTGCCAGCAGCGAAACGGGGAATCGGGAGTACTTC. Encoded protein: CASSETGNREYF.

The chain uses TRBV6-1 and TRBJ1-6; unclear D gene. This CDR3 contains 14 residues. Deletions cut 4 bases from V and 5 bases from J, with 9 bases between. The V gene's germline CDR1 is MNHNS and CDR2 SASEGT. The CDR3 DNA sequence: TGTGCCAGCAGTGGACGGGGAGATAATTCACCCCTCCACTTT. It is translated as CASSGRGDNSPLHF.